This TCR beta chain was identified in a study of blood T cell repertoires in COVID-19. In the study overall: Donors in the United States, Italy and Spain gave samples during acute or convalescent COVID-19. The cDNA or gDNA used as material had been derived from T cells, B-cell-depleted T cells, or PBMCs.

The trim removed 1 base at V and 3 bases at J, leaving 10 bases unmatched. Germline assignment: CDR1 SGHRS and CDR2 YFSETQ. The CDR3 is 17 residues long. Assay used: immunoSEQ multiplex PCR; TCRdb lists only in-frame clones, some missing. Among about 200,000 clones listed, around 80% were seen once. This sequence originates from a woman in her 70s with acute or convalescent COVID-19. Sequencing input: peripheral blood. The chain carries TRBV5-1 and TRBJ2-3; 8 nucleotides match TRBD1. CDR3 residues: CASSLTGGQGPTDTQYF. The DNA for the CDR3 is TGCGCCAGCAGCTTGACCGGCGGACAGGGACCGACAGATACGCAGTATTTT.